This record concerns one T cell receptor beta chain sequence. The antigen is unknown. TCRdb redid the calling of the reads with MiXCR, one entry per CDR3 protein. In the table there are some 100,000 distinct CDR3 sequences, about 22% of which are singletons. This record comes from a study of T cell repertoires in cytomegalovirus infection. Study summary: CMV infection plus the matching HLA type was flagged by public TCR beta signatures. Findings and caveats of the study: Public TCR beta family frequency separated CMV-and-HLA carriers, including in an independent cohort. CMV-specific TCR beta clonotypes restricted by HLA-C dominated the ex vivo response.

Germline V lookup: CDR1 SEHNR, CDR2 FQNEAQ (reference sequence). The V end lost 0 bases, the J end lost 4 bases, and 9 bases lay between the germline ends. The CDR3 totals 14 residues. Material for sequencing was CD8+ T cells from PBMCs. This sequence joins TRBV7-9 and TRBJ1-2, with D tentatively TRBD1 (6 bases). This TCR was recovered from a human donor in good health (CMV status not recorded). Some clones in this sample may be carry-over from other donors' samples. This chain's CDR3 is CASSLAGGAYGYTF. Here the CDR3 DNA reads TGTGCCAGCAGCTTAGCAGGGGGTGCCTATGGCTACACCTTC.